This entry is about one T cell receptor beta chain. Its antigen is currently unknown. These data are taken from a study of cytomegalovirus exposure and HLA in healthy donors. Study conclusions and caveats: TCR beta sequences numbering around 15,000 were associated with HLA alleles at 0.05 false discovery rate in a later analysis. Apparent HLA restriction characterized most CMV-associated TCR beta chains in a later analysis. There were around 160 TCR beta chains listed as cytomegalovirus-associated.

Vbeta (60) and Jbeta (13) primers were used in the PCR. Repertoires were generated with immunoSEQ multiplex PCR, while TCRdb's copy carries only in-frame clones and drops some. Here the sample spans about 120,000 clones, 74% being singletons. Unmatched junction bases numbered 5, after V lost 8 bases and J lost 4 bases. Germline CDR1 MNHNS, CDR2 SASEGT. The CDR3 length is 13 residues. The source of this sequence is a middle-aged woman in good health and CMV-seropositive. This chain joins TRBV6-1 and TRBJ2-1; 7 bases agree with TRBD2. Sequencing was done on a sample of PBMCs. DNA of the CDR3: TGTGCCAGCGGACTAGTGTCATACAATGAGCAGTTCTTC. It translates to CASGLVSYNEQFF.